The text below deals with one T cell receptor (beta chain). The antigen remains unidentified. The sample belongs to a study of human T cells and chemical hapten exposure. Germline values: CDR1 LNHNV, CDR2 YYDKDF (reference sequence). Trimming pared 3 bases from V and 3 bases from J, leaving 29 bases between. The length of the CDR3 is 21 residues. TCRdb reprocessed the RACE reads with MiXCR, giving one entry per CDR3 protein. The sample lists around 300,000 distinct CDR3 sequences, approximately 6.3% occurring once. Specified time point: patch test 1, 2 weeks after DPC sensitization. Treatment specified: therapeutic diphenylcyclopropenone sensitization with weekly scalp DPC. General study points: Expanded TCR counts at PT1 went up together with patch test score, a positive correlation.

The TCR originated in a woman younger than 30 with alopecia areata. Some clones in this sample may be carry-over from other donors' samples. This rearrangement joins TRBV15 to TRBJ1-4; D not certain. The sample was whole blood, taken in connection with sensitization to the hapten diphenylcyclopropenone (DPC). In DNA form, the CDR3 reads TGTGCCACCAGCAGGACTATGCAGATTCTGGGCCGGCGAGAGGCTAATGAAAAACTGTTTTTT. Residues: CATSRTMQILGRREANEKLFF.